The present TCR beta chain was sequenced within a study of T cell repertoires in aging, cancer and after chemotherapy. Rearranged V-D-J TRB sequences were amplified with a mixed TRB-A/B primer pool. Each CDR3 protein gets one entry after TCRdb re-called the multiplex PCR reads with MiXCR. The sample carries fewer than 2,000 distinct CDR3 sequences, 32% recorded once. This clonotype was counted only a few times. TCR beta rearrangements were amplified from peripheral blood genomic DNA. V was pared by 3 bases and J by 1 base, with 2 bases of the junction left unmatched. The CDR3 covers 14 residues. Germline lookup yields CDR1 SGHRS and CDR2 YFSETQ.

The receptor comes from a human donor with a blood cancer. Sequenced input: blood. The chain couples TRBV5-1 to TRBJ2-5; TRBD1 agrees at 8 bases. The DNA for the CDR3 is TGCGCCAGCAGCTACGGGACAGGCCAAGAGACCCAGTACTTC. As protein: CASSYGTGQETQYF.